This T cell receptor beta chain was retrieved from a study of cytotoxic CD8 clonotypes in ibrutinib-treated CLL. Study at large: The patients comprised approximately ten relapsed/refractory and 15 treatment-naive cases, 17 IGHV unmutated. Outcomes included some 24 partial and 2 complete responses; after median approximately six years, roughly 15 stayed remitted and roughly twelve progressed.

TCRdb's copy holds only in-frame clones and misses some; the assay was immunoSEQ multiplex PCR. The repertoire includes some 92,000 clones, approximately 80% of them detected once, and around 24% sits in the top ten. CDR3 size: 14 residues. Germline V gene lookup returns CDR1 LNHDA and CDR2 SQIVND (reference sequence). V shed 4 bases and J 5 bases; nucleotides not matched to a gene: 6. In the case of this clone: Its antigen is not identified.

General observations from the study: Patients had baseline clonality above age-matched healthy donors, and this clonality moved with circulating CD8+ T-cell counts.

J is TRBJ2-7 and V is TRBV19; TRBD1 aligns across 9 bases. The sample in question was PBMCs, obtained after 24 months of ibrutinib treatment. The TCR sequence derives from a human donor with chronic lymphocytic leukemia. The CDR3 region has the DNA TGTGCCAGTAGTACGACAGGGGGTAGGGACGAGCAGTACTTC. The encoded protein is CASSTTGGRDEQYF.